These 10 T cell receptor beta chains were all obtained from the same sample, sequenced in a study of shared clonotypes between healthy human individuals. The data were produced by immunoSEQ multiplex PCR, yet TCRdb's version contains in-frame clones alone and is incomplete. The sample holds some 470,000 clones, around 80% seen once. The source material was PBMCs. These receptors all stem from a woman aged 40 to 50 in good health. Some clones in this sample may be carry-over from other donors' samples.

CDR3 DNA: TGTGCCAGCAGCTTAGGTGGGGCTAGCTCACACTACGAGCAGTACTTC. It codes for CASSLGGASSHYEQYF. J is TRBJ2-7 and V is TRBV7-8; the D gene could be TRBD1 or TRBD2 (5 bases each). This CDR3 comprises 16 residues. V was trimmed by 1 base and J by 3 bases, leaving 16 bases between them. CDR1 and CDR2 from the germline V gene are SGHVS and FQNEAQ.

This chain joins TRBV19 and TRBJ2-7; 9 nucleotides match TRBD1. CDR1 LNHDA and CDR2 SQIVND come from the germline V gene (reference sequence). The CDR3 spans 15 residues. Unmatched junction bases numbered 9, after V lost 5 bases and J lost 4 bases. For the CDR3, the DNA is TGTGCCAGTAGTGCGTCCGGGACAGGGATGTACGAGCAGTACTTC. This gives the protein CASSASGTGMYEQYF.

The chain links TRBV5-6 to TRBJ2-7, with 9 bases that match TRBD2. The V segment lost 1 base and the J segment 2 bases; nucleotides outside the gene matches: 7. The CDR3 consists of 16 residues. CDR1 and CDR2 (germline): SGHDT, YYEEEE. The CDR3 DNA sequence: TGTGCCAGCAGCTTGATAGGGGCTAGCGGGGCCTACGAGCAGTACTTC. Its protein product is CASSLIGASGAYEQYF.

The chain carries TRBV28 and TRBJ2-3, with TRBD2 matching 13 bases. This CDR3 is built from 15 residues. The trim removed 6 bases at V and 6 bases at J, leaving 6 bases unmatched. Germline V gives CDR1 MDHEN, CDR2 SYDVKM. The CDR3 loop is CASRRLAGGLDTQYF. CDR3 in DNA: TGTGCCAGCAGGCGACTAGCGGGAGGCCTGGATACGCAGTATTTT.

The chain employs TRBV7-2 and TRBJ2-7; 7 bases agree with TRBD2. The CDR3 loop spans 14 amino acids. The V and J ends lost 5 bases and 7 bases, in that order; junction bases with no gene match: 11. Germline V lookup: CDR1 SGHTA, CDR2 FQGNSA. The CDR3 reads CASSPERELREQYF. The CDR3 DNA reads as TGTGCCAGCAGCCCCGAGCGGGAACTACGAGAGCAGTACTTC. Full variable domain (outside the CDR3, taken from reference TRBV7-2 and TRBJ2-7): GAGVSQSPSNKVTEKGKDVELRCDPISGHTALYWYRQSLGQGLEFLIYFQGNSAPDKSGLPSDRFSAERTGGSVSTLTIQRTQQEDSAVYLCASSPERELREQYFGPGTRLTVT.

Notes on this clone: The sample has other DNA sequences that encode this CDR3 too. The chain recombines TRBV18 with TRBJ1-4; D may be TRBD1 (5 bases). The CDR3 length is 13 residues. CDR1 and CDR2 from the germline V gene are KGHSH and LQKENI. The V gene lost 3 bases and the J gene lost 3 bases, with 5 bases spanning the gap. In nucleotides, the CDR3 is TGTGCCAGCTCACCGGGACCTAATGAAAAACTGTTTTTT. Its protein product is CASSPGPNEKLFF.

The chain joins TRBV5-1 to TRBJ2-3; 9 bases align to TRBD1. This CDR3 region has 16 residues. With V trimmed by 4 bases and J by 2 bases, 8 bases remained unmatched. Germline V gene lookup returns CDR1 SGHRS and CDR2 YFSETQ. The CDR3 bases are TGCGCCAGCAGCCAAGGACAGGGGCGATCCACAGATACGCAGTATTTT. Amino acid sequence: CASSQGQGRSTDTQYF.

This clone occurred a few times. J is TRBJ2-4 and V is TRBV2; TRBD1 aligns across 9 bases. Germline V lookup: CDR1 SNHLY, CDR2 FYNNEI. V trimming: 8 bases; J trimming: 3 bases; junction bases outside the gene matches: 14. This CDR3 is built from 17 residues. This chain's CDR3 is CASGWTGVASGKNIQYF. The DNA for the CDR3 is TGTGCCAGCGGCTGGACAGGGGTCGCGTCGGGCAAAAACATTCAGTACTTC.

V gene TRBV5-4 combines with J gene TRBJ2-7, with D perhaps given as TRBD1 or TRBD2 (5 bases each). Germline CDR1 SGHNT, CDR2 YYREEE (reference sequence). V shed 0 bases and J shed 3 bases, with 10 bases lying between them. The CDR3 is 14 residues long. CDR3 protein: CASSLETEGYEQYF. In DNA form, the CDR3 reads TGTGCCAGCAGCTTGGAGACAGAGGGCTACGAGCAGTACTTC.

The chain has TRBV18 and TRBJ2-1; 11 bases align to TRBD2. Germline lookup yields CDR1 KGHSH and CDR2 LQKENI. V was pared by 1 base and J by 4 bases, with 6 bases of the junction left unmatched. The CDR3 sequence is 17 residues long. The CDR3 here is CASSPRASGRSYNEQFF. The CDR3 DNA reads as TGTGCCAGCTCACCACGGGCTAGCGGGAGGTCGTACAATGAGCAGTTCTTC.